The 7 T cell receptor beta chains in this list originate from one sample, sequenced in a study of early T cells in non-severe SARS-CoV-2 infection. Each CDR3 protein gets one entry after TCRdb re-called the 5' RACE reads with MiXCR. The table has tens of thousands of distinct CDR3 sequences, 10% to 15% seen once; the top ten hold about 4.7%. The sequencing sample was made of whole blood. The source of these receptors is an adult who was a healthcare worker with PCR-confirmed SARS-CoV-2 infection or an uninfected control (not recorded which).

This clonotype showed up many times. The chain employs TRBV18 and TRBJ1-2; 9 nucleotides match TRBD1. Germline CDR1 reads KGHSH; CDR2 reads LQKENI. The CDR3 has 15 residues. V was clipped by 4 bases and J by 4 bases; unmatched bases: 7. The CDR3 loop is CASSRSRDRVYGYTF. As DNA, the CDR3 is TGTGCCAGCTCACGATCTCGGGACAGGGTCTATGGCTACACCTTC.

The sample holds many counts of this clonotype. The V and J genes are TRBV14 and TRBJ2-1; D uncertain. V was trimmed by 0 bases and J by 0 bases, leaving 3 bases between them. The CDR3 length is 14 residues. Germline values: CDR1 SGHDN, CDR2 FVKESK. The CDR3 sequence is CASSQDFSYNEQFF. For the CDR3, the DNA is TGTGCCAGCAGCCAAGATTTCTCCTACAATGAGCAGTTCTTC. Drawing the rest from reference TRBV14 and TRBJ2-1, the complete variable domain is EAGVTQFPSHSVIEKGQTVTLRCDPISGHDNLYWYRRVMGKEIKFLLHFVKESKQDESGMPNNRFLAERTGGTYSTLKVQPAELEDSGVYFCASSQDFSYNEQFFGPGTRLTVL.

This clonotype was observed at least ten times. The J gene is TRBJ2-5, the V gene TRBV24-1; TRBD1 matches at 7 bases. The CDR3 runs 14 residues. Germline V CDR1 and CDR2: KGHDR, SFDVKD. Trimming removed 3 bases from V and 5 bases from J; junction bases left unmatched: 5. This chain's CDR3 is CATSDAQGIETQYF. CDR3 DNA: TGTGCCACCAGTGATGCACAGGGGATCGAGACCCAGTACTTC.

The CDR3 bases are TGTGCCAGCAGTTTCCCAACAGGGCCAGGATCAGATACGCAGTATTTT. Its protein product is CASSFPTGPGSDTQYF. The rearrangement links TRBV6-6 to TRBJ2-3; TRBD1 is a possible D gene (6 bases). Per germline, CDR1 MNHNY and CDR2 SVGAGI (reference sequence). The CDR3 covers 16 residues. Trimming stripped 4 bases from V and 4 bases from J, with 18 bases between.

The chain has TRBV7-9 and TRBJ1-5; 8 bases map to TRBD1. The CDR3 runs 16 residues. Germline V gives CDR1 SEHNR, CDR2 FQNEAQ (reference sequence). The V and J ends lost 5 bases and 6 bases, in that order; junction bases with no gene match: 12. In nucleotides, the CDR3 is TGTGCCAGCAGCCCTGGGACAGGTTCGCTGGGTCAGCCCCAGCATTTT. It encodes CASSPGTGSLGQPQHF.

CDR3 nucleotide sequence: TGCAGTGCTAGACCTTATAGGGGACAGGGGGCGCCGGAGACCCAGTACTTC. This sequence encodes CSARPYRGQGAPETQYF. The chain couples TRBV20-1 to TRBJ2-5; 12 positions agree with TRBD1. The length of the CDR3 is 17 residues. J was trimmed by 5 bases and V by 2 bases; bases with no gene match: 12. Germline lookup yields CDR1 DFQATT and CDR2 SNEGSKA (reference sequence).

The chain joins TRBV20-1 to TRBJ1-5; D might be TRBD1 (5 bases). Trimming removed 1 base at V and 4 bases at J, with 11 bases between. From germline, CDR1 is DFQATT and CDR2 SNEGSKA (reference sequence). The CDR3 runs 14 residues. CDR3 sequence (DNA): TGCAGTGCTAGAGCGGGGGGGTTTAATCAGCCCCAGCATTTT. This codes for CSARAGGFNQPQHF.